This T cell receptor (beta chain) was sequenced for a study of cytomegalovirus exposure and HLA in healthy donors. With regard to this clone: Its specificity is unknown.

Study observations and caveats: Highly shared sequence variants in one cluster were likely a sequencing artifact. In presence/absence analyses, roughly uniform sequencing depth across donors was assumed. An ancestry cluster, one associated with Asian ancestry, reportedly showed fewer N-insertions than the roughly 670-donor mean in a later analysis.

Primers included in the PCR were 60 Vbeta and 13 Jbeta primers. Per the authors' pipeline: The authors later counted 75 million to 90 million unique TCR beta chains, some 9.9 million of them shared. Using immunoSEQ multiplex PCR, the repertoire was profiled, and TCRdb retains in-frame clones only, with some absent. V, J and clone size are taken as reported in that table, and D and trimming were inferred from the DNA itself. This table has about 140,000 clones, around 80% appearing once. This CDR3 has 13 residues. Germline V gene sequence: CDR1 ENHRY, CDR2 SYGVKD. V dropped 8 bases and J dropped 4 bases, with 11 bases sitting between them.

The sequencing input was PBMCs. The sequence came from a female donor in good health and CMV-seronegative. V gene TRBV10-3 combines with J gene TRBJ1-4; perhaps TRBD1 as D (6 bases). CDR3 in DNA: TGTGCCATCCAGGACAGTCTTAATGAAAAACTGTTTTTT. Amino acids: CAIQDSLNEKLFF.